This is a list of T cell receptor beta chains from one sample in a study of blood T cell repertoires in COVID-19. Using immunoSEQ multiplex PCR, the repertoire was profiled, and TCRdb retains in-frame clones only, with some absent. The profile shows about 220,000 clones, about 78% of them singletons. Sequences were obtained from peripheral blood. Every receptor here comes from a woman between 65 and 79 years old with acute or convalescent COVID-19. Both conserved end residues are part of each CDR3. Not all rows give a size; the values are once, few, many and, for expanded clones, a class.

clone size	V gene	J gene	CDR3 protein
few	TRBV5-5	TRBJ2-4	CASSLGMGGNIQYF
-	TRBV20-1	TRBJ2-3	CSAGGQGAKYF
once	TRBV6-7	TRBJ2-5	CASSYRGLAGDYQETQYF
few	TRBV6-5	TRBJ1-3	CASSSPGQGRNTIYF
many	TRBV29-1	TRBJ2-5	CSVAGQGDGGTQYF
few	TRBV27	TRBJ2-7	CASSFFGIGDYEQYF
-	TRBV5-1	TRBJ2-2	CASSLGGETGELFF
once	TRBV4-2	TRBJ1-2	CASSQETGESGGYTF
few	TRBV6-4	TRBJ2-1	CASRYRRQGLYNEQFF
few	TRBV7-2	TRBJ2-5	CASSFDQGRETQYF
-	TRBV3-1/TRBV3-2	TRBJ1-2	CASSQAGVGDYGYTF
-	TRBV12-3/TRBV12-4	TRBJ2-1	CASRTSGGNEQFF
-	TRBV19	TRBJ1-5	CASRRTGYSNQPQHF
-	TRBV24-1	TRBJ2-3	CATSTGTGSTDTQYF
-	TRBV10-1	TRBJ2-2	CASSVGSTGELFF
few	TRBV10-3	TRBJ2-1	CAISSSGGYNEQFF
-	TRBV11-3	TRBJ2-7	CASSLGQGNYEQYF
-	TRBV3-1/TRBV3-2	TRBJ2-7	CASSQGRREGEQYF
-	TRBV5-6	TRBJ2-5	CASSLARTGGETQYF
once	TRBV7-8	TRBJ1-1	CASSLSVNTEAFF
-	TRBV24-1	TRBJ1-5	CATSDRNRAFNQPQHF
-	TRBV7-2	TRBJ2-3	CASSPSQLDTQYF
-	TRBV13	TRBJ1-6	CASSSGSYNSPLHF
-	TRBV9	TRBJ2-2	CASSVNWDTTGELFF
-	TRBV16	TRBJ1-5	CASSQSGGNRSPQHF
-	TRBV25-1	TRBJ2-3	CASSPRGGTDTQYF
-	TRBV19	TRBJ1-4	CASSSRGKLFF